The clone carrying this TCR beta chain has just a few counts. Noted time point: after trial treatment. Treatment denoted: LDRT plus nivolumab, ipilimumab, low-dose cyclophosphamide and aspirin (RACIN trial). Low-dose radiotherapy, low-dose cyclophosphamide, aspirin, ipilimumab and nivolumab were all given to the donors. Advanced solid tumors lacking tumor-infiltrating lymphocytes were present in eligible patients. This sample was included in a study of low-dose radiotherapy and immunotherapy resistance in tumors. Turning to the study itself: The study gave Cohort 2 1 Gy per fraction every two weeks, totaling 13 Gy over 26 weeks.

Priming of first-strand cDNA relied on TRAV- and TRBV-specific primers (covering alpha and beta chains). Using a constant-region primer together with a V-primer adapter, TCRs were subjected to around 20 PCR cycles of amplification. Through in vitro transcription, the mRNA that had been isolated was amplified. One entry per CDR3 protein, called by TCRdb with MiXCR from the reads. The sample yields approximately 45,000 distinct CDR3 sequences, 20% to 25% seen once. Material: PBMCs, obtained after low-dose radiotherapy plus immunotherapy. The receptor comes from a male donor with prostate cancer.

CDR3 sequence reads: CASSNRDLWLHTF. CDR3 coding DNA: TGTGCCAGCAGCAACAGGGACCTATGGCTACACACCTTC. This sequence joins TRBV21-1 and TRBJ1-2; the table gives TRBD1 as D, unverified against the DNA. TRBV21-1 is deemed a pseudogene. The CDR3 extends over 13 amino acids.